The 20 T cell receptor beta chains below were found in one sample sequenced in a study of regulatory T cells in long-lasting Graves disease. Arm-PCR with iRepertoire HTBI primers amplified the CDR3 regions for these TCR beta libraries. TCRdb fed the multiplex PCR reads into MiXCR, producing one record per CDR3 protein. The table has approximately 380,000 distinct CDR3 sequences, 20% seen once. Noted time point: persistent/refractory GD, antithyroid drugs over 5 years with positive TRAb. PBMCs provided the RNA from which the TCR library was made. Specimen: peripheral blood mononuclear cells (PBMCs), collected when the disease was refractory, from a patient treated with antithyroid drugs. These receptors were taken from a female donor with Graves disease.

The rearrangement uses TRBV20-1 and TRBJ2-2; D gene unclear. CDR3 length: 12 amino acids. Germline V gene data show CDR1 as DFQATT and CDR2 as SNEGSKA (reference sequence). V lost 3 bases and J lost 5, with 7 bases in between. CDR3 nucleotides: TGCAGTGCTAGTAAGATGACCGGGGAGCTGTTTTTT. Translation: CSASKMTGELFF.

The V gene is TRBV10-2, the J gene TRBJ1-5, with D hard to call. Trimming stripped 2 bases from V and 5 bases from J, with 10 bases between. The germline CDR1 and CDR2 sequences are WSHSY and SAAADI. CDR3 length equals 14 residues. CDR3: CASSEEGGYQPQHF. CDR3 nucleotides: TGCGCCAGCAGTGAGGAGGGTGGGTATCAGCCCCAGCATTTT.

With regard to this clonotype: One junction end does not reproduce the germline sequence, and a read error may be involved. The CDR3 loop reads CVSSLAHGTGGSTEAFF. CDR3 in DNA: TGTGTCAGCAGTTTAGCGCATGGAACAGGGGGCTCTACTGAAGCTTTCTTT. J is TRBJ1-1 and V is TRBV12-3 or TRBV12-4; 9 nucleotides line up with TRBD1. This CDR3 spans 17 amino acids.

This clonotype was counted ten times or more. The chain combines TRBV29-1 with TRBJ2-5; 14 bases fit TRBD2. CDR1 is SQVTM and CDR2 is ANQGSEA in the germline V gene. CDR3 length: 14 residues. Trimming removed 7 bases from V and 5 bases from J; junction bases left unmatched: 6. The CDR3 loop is CSGGLAGVGETQYF. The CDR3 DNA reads TGCAGCGGGGGACTAGCGGGAGTAGGGGAGACCCAGTACTTC.

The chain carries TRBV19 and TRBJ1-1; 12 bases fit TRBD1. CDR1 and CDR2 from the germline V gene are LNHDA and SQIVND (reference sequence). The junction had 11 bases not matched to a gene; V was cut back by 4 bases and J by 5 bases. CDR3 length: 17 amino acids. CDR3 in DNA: TGTGCCAGTAGTAAGCTTGGGACAGGGGGCATTTATACTGAAGCTTTCTTT. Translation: CASSKLGTGGIYTEAFF.

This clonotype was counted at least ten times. CDR3 bases: TGTGCCAGCAGCCCCCAGAGAGGAAACATTCAGTACTTC. It codes for CASSPQRGNIQYF. The chain recombines TRBV3-1 with TRBJ2-4, with unresolved D. The CDR3 contains 13 residues. Trimming took off 4 bases at V and 6 bases at J, with 10 bases between the two ends. The germline V gene encodes CDR1 LGHDT and CDR2 YNNKEL (reference sequence).

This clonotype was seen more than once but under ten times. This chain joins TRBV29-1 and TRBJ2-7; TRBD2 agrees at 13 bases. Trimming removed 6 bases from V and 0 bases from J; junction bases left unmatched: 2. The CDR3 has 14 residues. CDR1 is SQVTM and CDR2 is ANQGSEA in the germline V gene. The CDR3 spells CSVRTSGGSYEQYF. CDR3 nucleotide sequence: TGCAGCGTCCGGACTAGCGGGGGCTCCTACGAGCAGTACTTC.

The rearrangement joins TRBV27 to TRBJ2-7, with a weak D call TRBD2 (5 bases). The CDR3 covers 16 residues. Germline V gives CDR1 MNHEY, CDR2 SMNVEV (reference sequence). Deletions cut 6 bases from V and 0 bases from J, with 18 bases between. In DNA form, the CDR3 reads TGTGCCAGCAGACTTAGGTGGTCGGGAACCTCCTACGAGCAGTACTTC. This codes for CASRLRWSGTSYEQYF.

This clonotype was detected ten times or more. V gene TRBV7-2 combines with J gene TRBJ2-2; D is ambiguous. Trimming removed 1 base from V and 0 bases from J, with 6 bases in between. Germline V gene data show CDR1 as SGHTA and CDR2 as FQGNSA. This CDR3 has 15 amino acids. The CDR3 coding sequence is TGTGCCAGCAGCTTAGGCGGTCCGAACACCGGGGAGCTGTTTTTT. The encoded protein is CASSLGGPNTGELFF.

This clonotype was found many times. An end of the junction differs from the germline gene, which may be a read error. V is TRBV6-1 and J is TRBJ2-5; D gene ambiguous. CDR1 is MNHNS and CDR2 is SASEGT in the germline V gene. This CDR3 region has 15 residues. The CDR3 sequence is CASSETDNLQETQYF. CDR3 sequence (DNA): TGCGCCAGCAGTGAAACCGACAATCTCCAAGAGACCCAGTACTTC.

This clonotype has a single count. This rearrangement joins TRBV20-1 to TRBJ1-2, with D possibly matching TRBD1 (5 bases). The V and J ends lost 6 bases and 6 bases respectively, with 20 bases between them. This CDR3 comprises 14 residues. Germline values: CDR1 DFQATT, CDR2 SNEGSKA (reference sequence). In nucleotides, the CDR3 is TGCAGTGCCCGGGGGGTACAAGGCGACGATGGCTACACCTTC. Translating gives CSARGVQGDDGYTF.

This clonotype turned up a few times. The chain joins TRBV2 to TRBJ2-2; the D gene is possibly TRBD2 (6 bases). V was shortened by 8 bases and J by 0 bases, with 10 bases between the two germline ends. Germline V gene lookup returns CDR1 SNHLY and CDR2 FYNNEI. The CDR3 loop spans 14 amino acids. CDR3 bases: TGTGCCAGCGGGGGGTCAGCGAACACCGGGGAGCTGTTTTTT. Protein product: CASGGSANTGELFF.

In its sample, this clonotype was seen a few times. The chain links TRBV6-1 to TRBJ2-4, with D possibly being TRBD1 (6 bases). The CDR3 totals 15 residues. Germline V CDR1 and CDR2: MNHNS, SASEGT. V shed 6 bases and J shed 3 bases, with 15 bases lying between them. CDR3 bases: TGTGCCAGCAGACAGGGAGAATTCGGCAAAAACATTCAGTACTTC. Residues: CASRQGEFGKNIQYF.

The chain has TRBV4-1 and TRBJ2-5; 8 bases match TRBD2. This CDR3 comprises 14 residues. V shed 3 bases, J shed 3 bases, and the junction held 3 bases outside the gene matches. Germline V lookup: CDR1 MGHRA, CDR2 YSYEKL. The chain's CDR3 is CASSQSGSEETQYF. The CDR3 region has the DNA TGCGCCAGCAGCCAGAGCGGGAGTGAAGAGACCCAGTACTTC.

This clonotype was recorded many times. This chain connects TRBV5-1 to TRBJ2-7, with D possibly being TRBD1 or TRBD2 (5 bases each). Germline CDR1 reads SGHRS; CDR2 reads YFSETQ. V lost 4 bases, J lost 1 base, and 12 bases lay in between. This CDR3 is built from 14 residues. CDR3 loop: CASSPGTQSYEQYF. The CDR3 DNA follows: TGCGCCAGCAGCCCTGGGACGCAGTCCTACGAGCAGTACTTC.

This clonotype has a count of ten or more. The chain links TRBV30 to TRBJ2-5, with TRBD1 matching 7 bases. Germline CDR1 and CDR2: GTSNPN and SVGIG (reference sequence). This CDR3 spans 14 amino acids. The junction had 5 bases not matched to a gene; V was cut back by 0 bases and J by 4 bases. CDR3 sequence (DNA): TGTGCCTGGAGTGTCGGACAGGCCCTAGAGACCCAGTACTTC. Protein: CAWSVGQALETQYF.

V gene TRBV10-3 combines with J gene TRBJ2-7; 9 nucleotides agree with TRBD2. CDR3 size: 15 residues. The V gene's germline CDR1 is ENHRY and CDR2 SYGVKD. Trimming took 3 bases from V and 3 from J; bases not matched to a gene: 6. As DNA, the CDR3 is TGTGCCATCAGTGATGGGACTAGCAGATTCTACGAGCAGTACTTC. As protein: CAISDGTSRFYEQYF.

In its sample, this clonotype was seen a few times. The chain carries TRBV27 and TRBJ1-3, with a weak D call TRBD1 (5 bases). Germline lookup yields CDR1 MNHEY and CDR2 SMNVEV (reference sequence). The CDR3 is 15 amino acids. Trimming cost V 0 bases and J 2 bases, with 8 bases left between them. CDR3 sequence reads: CASSLSSRAGNTIYF. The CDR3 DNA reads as TGTGCCAGCAGTTTATCGAGCAGGGCTGGAAACACCATATATTTT.

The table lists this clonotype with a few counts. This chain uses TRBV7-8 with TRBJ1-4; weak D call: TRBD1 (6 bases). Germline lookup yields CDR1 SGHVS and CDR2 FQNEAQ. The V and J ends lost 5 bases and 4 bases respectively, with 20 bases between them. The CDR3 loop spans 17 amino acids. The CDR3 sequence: CASSLYAGASHNEKLFF. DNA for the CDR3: TGTGCCAGCAGCCTGTACGCAGGGGCGTCCCATAATGAAAAACTGTTTTTT.

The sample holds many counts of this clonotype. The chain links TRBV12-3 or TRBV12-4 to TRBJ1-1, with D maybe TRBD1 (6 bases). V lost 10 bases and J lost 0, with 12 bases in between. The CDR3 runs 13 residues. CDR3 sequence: CATPGDMNTEAFF. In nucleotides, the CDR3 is TGTGCCACTCCGGGGGACATGAACACTGAAGCTTTCTTT.